This T cell receptor beta chain was identified in a study of HIV-infected patients and healthy controls. Broader study findings: Compared with untreated HIV+ repertoires, healthy controls showed roughly threefold more distinct CDR3s and higher Shannon diversity. HIV-infected patients and controls differed significantly in mean usage of eight alpha and eight beta V genes.

For this clonotype: Antigen: not known.

No cell fractionation was done, so the repertoire covers all unsorted peripheral blood T cells. RNA came from around 2.3 ml of peripheral blood. The CDR3 loop spans 14 amino acids. The V gene end was trimmed by 6 bases and the J gene end by 4 bases; junction bases not matched to a gene: 9. Germline V lookup: CDR1 DFQATT, CDR2 SNEGSKA (reference sequence). Alpha and beta constant-region primers primed reverse transcription of approximately 500 ng RNA. Alpha and beta chain libraries were made separately by chain-specific third strand synthesis with multiplexing indices. One primer pair amplified all rearrangements per chain; each cDNA got molecular barcodes. TCRdb re-analysed the 5' RACE reads in MiXCR, keeping a single row per CDR3 protein. The table includes 10,000 to 15,000 distinct CDR3 sequences, 11% detected once.

The V call is TRBV20-1, the J call TRBJ1-1, with 9 bases fitting TRBD1. Sequenced input: blood. This TCR was recovered from an adult in good health. Written as DNA, the CDR3 is TGCAGTGCAACCCGTACAGGGGGCATCACTGAAGCTTTCTTT. It encodes CSATRTGGITEAFF.